The rows below give T cell receptor beta chains drawn from one sample of a study of T cell repertoires in cytomegalovirus infection. For these receptors, no antigen is known. TCRdb independently ran MiXCR on the reads; one entry per CDR3 protein. The sample carries about 900,000 distinct CDR3 sequences, roughly a third recorded once. This material consisted of cultured CD8+ T cells from PBMCs, taken from culture after CMV antigen stimulation. Receptors were obtained from a human donor in good health (CMV status not recorded). Some clones in this sample may be carry-over from other donors' samples. CDR3s include the opening cysteine and the closing phenylalanine or tryptophan. The order of the fields is CDR3 length, V gene, clone size, J gene, D gene, CDR3 DNA, CDR3 protein. A D gene is named only where the DNA matches it firmly. For some rows the clone size is stated as once, few or many, or as a class when expanded; others skip it.

cdr3_length: 14
v_call: TRBV14
clone_size: -
j_call: TRBJ2-7
d_call: -
cdr3_nt: TGTGCCAGCAGCCCGAGGGGGAGGGCCTACGAGCAGTACTTC
cdr3_aa: CASSPRGRAYEQYF

cdr3_length: 16
v_call: TRBV5-6
clone_size: -
j_call: TRBJ2-6
d_call: -
cdr3_nt: TGTGCCAGCAGCTTGGGGGTTTACTCTGGGGCCAACGTCCTGACTTTC
cdr3_aa: CASSLGVYSGANVLTF

cdr3_length: 15
v_call: TRBV6-5
clone_size: few
j_call: TRBJ1-4
d_call: TRBD1
cdr3_nt: TGTGCCACCAGTTACCTGGGGACAGTTAATGAAAAACTGTTTTTT
cdr3_aa: CATSYLGTVNEKLFF

cdr3_length: 13
v_call: TRBV7-9
clone_size: few
j_call: TRBJ1-2
d_call: TRBD1
cdr3_nt: TGTGCCAGCAGCCCAGGGACAGCTGATGGCTACACCTTC
cdr3_aa: CASSPGTADGYTF

cdr3_length: 15
v_call: TRBV4-3
clone_size: few
j_call: TRBJ1-5
d_call: -
cdr3_nt: TGCGCCAGCAGCCGTCGCAGGGCGGAGGGTCAGCCCCAGCATTTT
cdr3_aa: CASSRRRAEGQPQHF

cdr3_length: 12
v_call: TRBV6-6
clone_size: few
j_call: TRBJ1-2
d_call: TRBD1
cdr3_nt: TGTGCCAGCAGTGACACAGGGGATGGCTACACCTTC
cdr3_aa: CASSDTGDGYTF

cdr3_length: 14
v_call: TRBV11-2
clone_size: -
j_call: TRBJ2-2
d_call: TRBD2
cdr3_nt: TGTGCCCCCCACGGGAGGGGACGGCCCGGGGAGCTGTTTTTT
cdr3_aa: CAPHGRGRPGELFF

cdr3_length: 18
v_call: TRBV4-1
clone_size: -
j_call: TRBJ2-1
d_call: -
cdr3_nt: TGCGCCAGCAGCCAAGAAGGGGGGGCTTACAGCTCCTACAATGAGCAGTTCTTC
cdr3_aa: CASSQEGGAYSSYNEQFF

cdr3_length: 16
v_call: TRBV27
clone_size: -
j_call: TRBJ1-2
d_call: TRBD1
cdr3_nt: TGTGCCAGCAGTTTATCGGGACAGCCGATTAACTATGGCTACACCTTC
cdr3_aa: CASSLSGQPINYGYTF

cdr3_length: 12
v_call: TRBV12-3/TRBV12-4
clone_size: -
j_call: TRBJ2-1
d_call: -
cdr3_nt: TGTGCCAGCAGTTTAGGGGGATGGGAGCAGTTCTTC
cdr3_aa: CASSLGGWEQFF

cdr3_length: 13
v_call: TRBV18
clone_size: -
j_call: TRBJ1-6
d_call: TRBD1
cdr3_nt: TGTGCCAGCGCCCGGGACAGGGGTTCACCCCTCCACTTT
cdr3_aa: CASARDRGSPLHF

cdr3_length: 14
v_call: TRBV12-3/TRBV12-4
clone_size: few
j_call: TRBJ1-5
d_call: -
cdr3_nt: TGTGCCAGCAGTTTTAGGACCCGAGATCAGCCCCAGCATTTT
cdr3_aa: CASSFRTRDQPQHF

cdr3_length: 16
v_call: TRBV7-9
clone_size: few
j_call: TRBJ1-4
d_call: -
cdr3_nt: TGTGCCAGCAGCCGGCGGGGTCAGTTTCAGGGTGAAAAACTGTTTTTT
cdr3_aa: CASSRRGQFQGEKLFF

cdr3_length: 16
v_call: TRBV7-9
clone_size: few
j_call: TRBJ2-5
d_call: TRBD2
cdr3_nt: TGTGCCAGCAGCTCGAGACGTAGCGGGGGGGAAGAGACCCAGTACTTC
cdr3_aa: CASSSRRSGGEETQYF

cdr3_length: 15
v_call: TRBV4-1
clone_size: -
j_call: TRBJ2-3
d_call: TRBD2
cdr3_nt: TGCGCCAGCAGCCAGTTAGCGGGGCTCACAGATACGCAGTATTTT
cdr3_aa: CASSQLAGLTDTQYF

cdr3_length: 17
v_call: TRBV4-1
clone_size: -
j_call: TRBJ2-5
d_call: -
cdr3_nt: TGCGCCAGCAGCCAAGAGCTGGGTGTCGGGTACCAAGAGACCCAGTACTTC
cdr3_aa: CASSQELGVGYQETQYF

cdr3_length: 14
v_call: TRBV4-1
clone_size: few
j_call: TRBJ1-1
d_call: -
cdr3_nt: TGCGCCAGTAGGCCCTGGACGGGCAACACTGAAGCTTTCTTT
cdr3_aa: CASRPWTGNTEAFF